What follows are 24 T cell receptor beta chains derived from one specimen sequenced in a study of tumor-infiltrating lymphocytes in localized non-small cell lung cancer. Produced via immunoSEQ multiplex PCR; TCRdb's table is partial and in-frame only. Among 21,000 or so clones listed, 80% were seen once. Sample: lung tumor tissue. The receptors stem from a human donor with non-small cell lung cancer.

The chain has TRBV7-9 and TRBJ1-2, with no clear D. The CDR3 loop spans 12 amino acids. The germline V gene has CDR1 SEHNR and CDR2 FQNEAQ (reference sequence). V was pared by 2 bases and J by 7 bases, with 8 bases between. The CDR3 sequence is CASSLPTSGYTF. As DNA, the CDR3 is TGTGCCAGCAGCTTACCGACATCTGGCTACACCTTC. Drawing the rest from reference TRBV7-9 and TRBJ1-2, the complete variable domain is DTGVSQNPRHKITKRGQNVTFRCDPISEHNRLYWYRQTLGQGPEFLTYFQNEAQLEKSRLLSDRFSAERPKGSFSTLEIQRTEQGDSAMYLCASSLPTSGYTFGSGTRLTVV.

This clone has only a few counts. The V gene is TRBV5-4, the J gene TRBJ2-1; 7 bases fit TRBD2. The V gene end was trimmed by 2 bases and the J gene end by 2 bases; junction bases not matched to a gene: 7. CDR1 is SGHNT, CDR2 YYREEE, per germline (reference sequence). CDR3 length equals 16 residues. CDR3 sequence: CASSFGGGHTYNEQFF. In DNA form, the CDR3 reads TGTGCCAGCAGCTTTGGGGGAGGGCACACCTACAATGAGCAGTTCTTC.

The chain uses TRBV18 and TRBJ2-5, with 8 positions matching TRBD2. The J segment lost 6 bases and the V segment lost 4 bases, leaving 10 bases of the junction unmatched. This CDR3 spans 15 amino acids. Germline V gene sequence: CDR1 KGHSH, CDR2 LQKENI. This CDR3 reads CASSRVGLGAQTQYF. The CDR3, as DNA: TGTGCCAGCTCACGGGTGGGACTAGGAGCCCAGACCCAGTACTTC.

In DNA form, the CDR3 reads TGTGCCAGCTCACCGAGACAGCTTGAGGGAAACACCATATATTTT. This translates into CASSPRQLEGNTIYF. The chain uses TRBV18 and TRBJ1-3; perhaps TRBD1 as D (5 bases). V was cut by 3 bases and J by 4 bases, with 13 bases left in between. There are 15 residues in the CDR3. The V gene's germline CDR1 is KGHSH and CDR2 LQKENI. Complete variable domain (other parts from reference TRBV18 and TRBJ1-3): NAGVMQNPRHLVRRRGQEARLRCSPMKGHSHVYWYRQLPEEGLKFMVYLQKENIIDESGMPKERFSAEFPKEGPSILRIQQVVRGDSAAYFCASSPRQLEGNTIYFGEGSWLTVV.

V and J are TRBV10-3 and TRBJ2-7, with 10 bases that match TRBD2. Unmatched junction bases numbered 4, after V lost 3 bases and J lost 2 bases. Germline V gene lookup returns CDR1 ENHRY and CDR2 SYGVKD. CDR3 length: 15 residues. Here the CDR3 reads CAISDVLAGTYEQYF. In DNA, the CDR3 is TGTGCCATCAGTGATGTACTAGCGGGAACCTACGAGCAGTACTTC.

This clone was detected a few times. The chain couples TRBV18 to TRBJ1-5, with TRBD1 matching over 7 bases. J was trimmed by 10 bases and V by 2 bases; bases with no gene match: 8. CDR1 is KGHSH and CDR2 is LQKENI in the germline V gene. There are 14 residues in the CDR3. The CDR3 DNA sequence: TGTGCCAGCTCACCAGGGCAGGGGGTAGGACCCCAGCATTTT. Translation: CASSPGQGVGPQHF.

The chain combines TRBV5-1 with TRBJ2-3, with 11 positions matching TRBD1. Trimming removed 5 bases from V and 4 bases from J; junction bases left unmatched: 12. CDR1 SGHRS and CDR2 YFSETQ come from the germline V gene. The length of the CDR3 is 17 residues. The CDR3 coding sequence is TGCGCCAGCAGGGACAGGGGGCGTATGTTGAAGTCAGATACGCAGTATTTT. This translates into CASRDRGRMLKSDTQYF. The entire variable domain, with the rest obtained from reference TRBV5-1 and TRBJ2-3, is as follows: KAGVTQTPRYLIKTRGQQVTLSCSPISGHRSVSWYQQTPGQGLQFLFEYFSETQRNKGNFPGRFSGRQFSNSRSEMNVSTLELGDSALYLCASRDRGRMLKSDTQYFGPGTRLTVL.

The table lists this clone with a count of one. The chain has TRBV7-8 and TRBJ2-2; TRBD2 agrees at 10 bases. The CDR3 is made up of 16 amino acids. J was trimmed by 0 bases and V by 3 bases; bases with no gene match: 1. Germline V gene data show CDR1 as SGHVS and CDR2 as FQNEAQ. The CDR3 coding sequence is TGTGCCAGCAGCTTTACTAGCGGGACGAACACCGGGGAGCTGTTTTTT. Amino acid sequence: CASSFTSGTNTGELFF.

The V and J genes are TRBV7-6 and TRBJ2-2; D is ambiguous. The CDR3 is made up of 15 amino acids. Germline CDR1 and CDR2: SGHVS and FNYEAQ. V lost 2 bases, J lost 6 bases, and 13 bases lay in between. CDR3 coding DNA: TGTGCCAGCAGCTTAATCGGCAGGTTGGCCGGGGAGCTGTTTTTT. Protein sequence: CASSLIGRLAGELFF. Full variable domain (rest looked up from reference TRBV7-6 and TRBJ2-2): GAGVSQSPRYKVTKRGQDVALRCDPISGHVSLYWYRQALGQGPEFLTYFNYEAQQDKSGLPNDRFSAERPEGSISTLTIQRTEQRDSAMYRCASSLIGRLAGELFFGEGSRLTVL.

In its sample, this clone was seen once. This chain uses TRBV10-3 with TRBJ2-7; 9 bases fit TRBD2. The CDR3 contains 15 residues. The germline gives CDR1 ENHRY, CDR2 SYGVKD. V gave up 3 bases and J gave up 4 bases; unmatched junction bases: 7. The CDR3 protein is CAISDVSGSGYEQYF. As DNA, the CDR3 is TGTGCCATCAGTGACGTTAGCGGGAGTGGGTACGAGCAGTACTTC.

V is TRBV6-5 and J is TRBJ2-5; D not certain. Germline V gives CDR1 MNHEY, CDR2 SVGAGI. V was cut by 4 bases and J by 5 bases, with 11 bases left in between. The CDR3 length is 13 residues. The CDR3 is CASSWARGETQYF. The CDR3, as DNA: TGTGCCAGCAGTTGGGCTAGAGGCGAGACCCAGTACTTC.

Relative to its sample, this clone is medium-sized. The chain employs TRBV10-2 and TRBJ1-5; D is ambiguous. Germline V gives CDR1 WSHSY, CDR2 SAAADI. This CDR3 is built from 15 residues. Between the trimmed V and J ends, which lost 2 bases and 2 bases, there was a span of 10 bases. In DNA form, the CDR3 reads TGCGCCAGCAGTGAGGAGGGTCAAGGCAATCAGCCCCAGCATTTT. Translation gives CASSEEGQGNQPQHF.

The CDR3 region is CASSPPGLEETQYF. CDR3 DNA sequence: TGCGCCAGCAGCCCGCCGGGACTAGAGGAGACCCAGTACTTC. The V and J genes are TRBV5-1 and TRBJ2-5, with 8 bases matching TRBD2. V shed 4 bases, J shed 5 bases, and the junction held 7 bases outside the gene matches. Germline CDR1 reads SGHRS; CDR2 reads YFSETQ. CDR3 length: 14 residues.

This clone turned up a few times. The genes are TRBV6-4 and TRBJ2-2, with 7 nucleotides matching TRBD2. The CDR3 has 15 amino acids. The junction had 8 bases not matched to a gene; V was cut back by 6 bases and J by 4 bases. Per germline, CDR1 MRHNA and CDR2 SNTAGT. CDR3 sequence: CASSPSSGATGELFF. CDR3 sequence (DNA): TGTGCCAGCAGCCCCTCTAGCGGAGCCACCGGGGAGCTGTTTTTT.

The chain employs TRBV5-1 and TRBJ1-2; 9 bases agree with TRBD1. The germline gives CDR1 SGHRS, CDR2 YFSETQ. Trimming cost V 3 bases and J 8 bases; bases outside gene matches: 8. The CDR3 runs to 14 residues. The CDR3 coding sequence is TGCGCCAGCAGCTCGTCCCGGGACAGGGACGGCTACACCTTC. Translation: CASSSSRDRDGYTF.

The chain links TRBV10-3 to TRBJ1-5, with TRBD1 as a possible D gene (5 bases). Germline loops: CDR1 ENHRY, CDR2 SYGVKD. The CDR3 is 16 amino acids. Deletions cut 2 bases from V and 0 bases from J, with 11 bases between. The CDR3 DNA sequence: TGTGCCATCAGTGAGGCAGGGAAGGTTAGCAATCAGCCCCAGCATTTT. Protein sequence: CAISEAGKVSNQPQHF.

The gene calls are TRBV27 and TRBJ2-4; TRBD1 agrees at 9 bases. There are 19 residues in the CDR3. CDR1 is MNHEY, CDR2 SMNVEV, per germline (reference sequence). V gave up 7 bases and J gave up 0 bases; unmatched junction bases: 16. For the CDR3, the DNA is TGTGCCAGCATCCCATCCGTCGGGACAGGGTTGTTAGCCAAAAACATTCAGTACTTC. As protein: CASIPSVGTGLLAKNIQYF.

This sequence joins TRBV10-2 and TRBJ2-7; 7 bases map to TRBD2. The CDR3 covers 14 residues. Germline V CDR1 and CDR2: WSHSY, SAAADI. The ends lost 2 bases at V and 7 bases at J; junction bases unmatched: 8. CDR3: CASSEAIKGGEQYF. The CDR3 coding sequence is TGCGCCAGCAGTGAGGCGATCAAGGGAGGGGAGCAGTACTTC.

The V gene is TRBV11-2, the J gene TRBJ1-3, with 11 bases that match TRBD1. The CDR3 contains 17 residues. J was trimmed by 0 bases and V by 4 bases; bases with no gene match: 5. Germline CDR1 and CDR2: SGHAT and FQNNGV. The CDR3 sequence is CASSCRDRGDSGNTIYF. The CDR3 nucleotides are TGTGCCAGCAGCTGCCGGGACAGGGGGGACTCTGGAAACACCATATATTTT.

This CDR3 reads CATSRDGDEKLFF. The CDR3 DNA reads TGTGCCACCAGCAGGGACGGTGATGAAAAACTGTTTTTT. J is TRBJ1-4 and V is TRBV15, with D unresolved. CDR3 length equals 13 residues. V was shortened by 3 bases and J by 6 bases, with 8 bases between the two germline ends. Germline assignment: CDR1 LNHNV and CDR2 YYDKDF (reference sequence).

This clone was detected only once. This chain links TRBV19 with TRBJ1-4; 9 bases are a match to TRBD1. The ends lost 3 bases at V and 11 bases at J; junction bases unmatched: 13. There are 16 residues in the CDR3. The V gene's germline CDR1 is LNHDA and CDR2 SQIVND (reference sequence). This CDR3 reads CASSMPGQGYPRKLFF. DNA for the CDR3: TGTGCCAGTAGTATGCCAGGACAGGGGTACCCTCGGAAACTGTTTTTT.

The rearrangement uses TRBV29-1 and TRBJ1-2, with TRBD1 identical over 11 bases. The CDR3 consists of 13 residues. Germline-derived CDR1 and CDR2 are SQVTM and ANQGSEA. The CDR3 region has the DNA TGCACAATATGGGACAGGGGGATCGGTGGCTACACCTTC. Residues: CTIWDRGIGGYTF.

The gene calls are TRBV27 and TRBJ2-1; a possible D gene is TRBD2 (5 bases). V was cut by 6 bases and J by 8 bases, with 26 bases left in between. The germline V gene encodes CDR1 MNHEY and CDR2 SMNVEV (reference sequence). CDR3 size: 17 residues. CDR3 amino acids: CASRKTLRADVTDEQFF. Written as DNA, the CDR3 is TGTGCCAGCAGGAAAACCCTGAGAGCGGACGTGACGGATGAGCAGTTCTTC.

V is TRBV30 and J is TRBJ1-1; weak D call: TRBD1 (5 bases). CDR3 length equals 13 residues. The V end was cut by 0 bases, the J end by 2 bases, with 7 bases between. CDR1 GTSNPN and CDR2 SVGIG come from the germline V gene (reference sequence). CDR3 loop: CAWSVTANTEAFF. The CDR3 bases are TGTGCCTGGAGTGTGACAGCTAACACTGAAGCTTTCTTT.